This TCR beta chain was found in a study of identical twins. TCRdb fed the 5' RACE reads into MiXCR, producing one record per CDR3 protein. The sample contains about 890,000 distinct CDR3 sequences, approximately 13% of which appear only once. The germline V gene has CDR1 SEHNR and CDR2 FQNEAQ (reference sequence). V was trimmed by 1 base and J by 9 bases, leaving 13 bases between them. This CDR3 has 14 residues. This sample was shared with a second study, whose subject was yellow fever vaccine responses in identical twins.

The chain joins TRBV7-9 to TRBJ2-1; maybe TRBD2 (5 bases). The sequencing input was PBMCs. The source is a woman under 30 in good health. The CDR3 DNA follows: TGTGCCAGCAGCTTAGGAGGGTGGAAGGCTGAGCAGTTCTTC. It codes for CASSLGGWKAEQFF.